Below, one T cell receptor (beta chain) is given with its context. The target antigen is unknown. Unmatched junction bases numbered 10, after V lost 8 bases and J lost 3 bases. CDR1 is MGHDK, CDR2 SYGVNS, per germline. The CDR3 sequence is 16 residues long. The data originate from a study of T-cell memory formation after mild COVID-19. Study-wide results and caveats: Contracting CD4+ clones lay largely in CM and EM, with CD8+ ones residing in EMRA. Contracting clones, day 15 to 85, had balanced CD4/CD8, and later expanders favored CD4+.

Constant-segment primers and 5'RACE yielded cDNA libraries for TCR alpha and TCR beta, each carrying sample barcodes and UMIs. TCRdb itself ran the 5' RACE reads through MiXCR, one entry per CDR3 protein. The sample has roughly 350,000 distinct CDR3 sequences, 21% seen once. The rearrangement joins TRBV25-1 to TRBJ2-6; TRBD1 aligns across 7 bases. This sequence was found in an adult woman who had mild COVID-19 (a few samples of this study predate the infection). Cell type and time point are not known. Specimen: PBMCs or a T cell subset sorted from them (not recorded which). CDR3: CASQPIGQVGANVLTF. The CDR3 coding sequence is TGTGCCAGCCAACCAATCGGACAGGTTGGGGCCAACGTCCTGACTTTC.